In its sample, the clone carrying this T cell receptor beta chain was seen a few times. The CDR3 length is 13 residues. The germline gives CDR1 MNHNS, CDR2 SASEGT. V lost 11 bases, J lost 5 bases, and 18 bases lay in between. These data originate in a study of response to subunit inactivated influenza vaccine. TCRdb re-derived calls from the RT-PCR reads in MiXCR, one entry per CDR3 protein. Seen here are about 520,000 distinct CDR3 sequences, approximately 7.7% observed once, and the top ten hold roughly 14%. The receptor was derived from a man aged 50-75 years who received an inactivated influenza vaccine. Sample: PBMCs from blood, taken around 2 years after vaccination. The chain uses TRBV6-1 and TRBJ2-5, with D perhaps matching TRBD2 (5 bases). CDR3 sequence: CAAGRRPGETQYF. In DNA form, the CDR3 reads TGTGCCGCGGGCCGACGCCCCGGGGAGACCCAGTACTTC.